Listed below are T cell receptor beta chains from one sample, sequenced in a study of post-analysis software for immune sequencing data. Using its own MiXCR run on the PCR reads, TCRdb lists one record per CDR3 protein. The sample has 150,000 to 200,000 distinct CDR3 sequences; over 25% are singletons. Sequencing was carried out using blood. The receptors originated from a girl between 10 and 17 years old with multiple sclerosis. Both conserved end residues are part of each CDR3. D genes are given only for firm matches. Clone size is stated in some rows and not others, as once, few, many or a class when expanded.

V	size	J	D	CDR3	DNA
TRBV7-2	many	TRBJ2-1	TRBD2	CASSLPSGRAHNEQFF	TGTGCCAGCAGCTTACCTAGCGGGAGGGCCCACAATGAGCAGTTCTTC
TRBV7-3	few	TRBJ2-1	TRBD2	CASSSGLVGGEQFF	TGTGCCAGCAGCTCCGGACTAGTGGGTGGTGAGCAGTTCTTC
TRBV12-3/TRBV12-4	once	TRBJ1-1	NA	CATLIKGVGTEAFF	TGTGCCACCTTAATTAAGGGTGTAGGAACTGAAGCTTTCTTT
TRBV7-2	many	TRBJ1-2	NA	CASSLAEGLYDYTF	TGTGCCAGCAGCTTGGCGGAGGGTCTCTATGACTACACCTTC
TRBV4-3	NA	TRBJ2-3	NA	CASSQVPGTSTDTQYF	TGCGCCAGCAGCCAAGTTCCCGGAACTAGCACAGATACGCAGTATTTT
TRBV5-1	few	TRBJ1-1	TRBD1	CASSLRGAGGAKNTEAFF	TGCGCCAGCAGCCTCCGAGGGGCAGGGGGCGCGAAGAACACTGAAGCTTTCTTT
TRBV25-1	few	TRBJ1-4	NA	CASSEGSGSFEKLFF	TGTGCCAGCAGTGAAGGCTCGGGCAGTTTCGAAAAACTGTTTTTT
TRBV10-3	few	TRBJ2-7	TRBD1	CAIRGQGAGYEQYF	TGTGCCATCAGGGGACAGGGGGCCGGCTACGAGCAGTACTTC
TRBV12-3/TRBV12-4	many	TRBJ2-3	TRBD2	CASSLEGSWGLAGDARVADTQYF	TGTGCCAGCAGTTTAGAGGGTAGTTGGGGACTAGCGGGAGATGCGCGGGTGGCGGATACGCAGTATTTT
TRBV4-1	many	TRBJ2-1	NA	CASSQGGWEQFF	TGCGCCAGCAGCCAAGGAGGCTGGGAGCAGTTCTTC
TRBV7-6	many	TRBJ2-5	NA	CASSLGGGPSWETQYF	TGTGCCAGCAGCTTAGGGGGCGGTCCCTCATGGGAGACCCAGTACTTC
TRBV5-1	NA	TRBJ2-7	NA	CASSLNGEGYEQYF	TGCGCCAGCAGCTTAAACGGGGAAGGCTACGAGCAGTACTTC
TRBV4-1	many	TRBJ2-3	NA	CASSQDYGLASTDTQYF	TGCGCCAGCAGCCAAGATTACGGGCTAGCCAGCACAGATACGCAGTATTTT
TRBV5-1	few	TRBJ2-1	NA	CASSRDRGQFF	TGCGCCAGCAGTCGTGACCGAGGACAGTTCTTC
TRBV7-3	NA	TRBJ2-3	TRBD2	CASSWAAGGTDTQYF	TGTGCCAGCAGTTGGGCAGCGGGAGGCACAGATACGCAGTATTTT
TRBV20-1	many	TRBJ2-1	NA	CSAEGGSSYNEQFF	TGCAGTGCCGAAGGCGGAAGCTCCTACAATGAGCAGTTCTTC
TRBV12-3/TRBV12-4	many	TRBJ2-7	TRBD2	CASTSGLAYEQYF	TGTGCCAGCACGTCGGGACTAGCCTACGAGCAGTACTTC
TRBV24-1	many	TRBJ2-1	TRBD2	CATSGREAHNEQFF	TGTGCCACCAGTGGCCGGGAGGCCCACAATGAGCAGTTCTTC
TRBV6-5	many	TRBJ2-7	NA	CASRSGRRSTYEQYF	TGTGCCAGCAGATCCGGACGGCGGTCAACCTACGAGCAGTACTTC
TRBV20-1	many	TRBJ2-1	TRBD2	CSARGEGPISYNEQFF	TGCAGTGCTAGAGGGGAGGGGCCCATCTCCTACAATGAGCAGTTCTTC
TRBV9	many	TRBJ2-7	TRBD1	CASSGPGQSSYEQYF	TGTGCCAGCAGCGGGCCGGGACAGAGCTCCTACGAGCAGTACTTC
TRBV7-8	few	TRBJ2-4	TRBD2	CASSVLPGGGIQYF	TGTGCCAGCAGCGTACTCCCCGGGGGGGGCATTCAGTACTTC
TRBV29-1	once	TRBJ2-7	TRBD1	CSVRTGGNQQYF	TGCAGCGTCAGGACAGGGGGCAACCAGCAGTACTTC
TRBV12-3/TRBV12-4	many	TRBJ1-2	NA	CASSLGVGGYTF	TGTGCCAGCAGCTTGGGAGTAGGCGGCTACACCTTC
TRBV6-6	few	TRBJ2-5	NA	CASGPETQYF	TGTGCCAGCGGTCCGGAGACCCAGTACTTC
TRBV25-1	many	TRBJ1-5	NA	CASSELQGNQPQHF	TGTGCCAGCAGTGAATTACAGGGTAATCAGCCCCAGCATTTT
TRBV5-5	many	TRBJ2-7	NA	CASSSSLGLFSYEQYF	TGTGCCAGCAGCTCCTCCCTAGGACTGTTCTCCTACGAGCAGTACTTC
TRBV5-1	NA	TRBJ2-1	NA	CASSLLTGGNYNEQFF	TGCGCCAGCAGCCTTCTCACGGGTGGCAACTACAATGAGCAGTTCTTC
TRBV4-2	many	TRBJ2-3	NA	CASSQEEGSTQYF	TGTGCCAGCAGCCAAGAAGAAGGAAGTACGCAGTATTTT
TRBV21-1	many	TRBJ1-2	NA	CASITREGRGYTF	TGTGCCAGCATCACGAGAGAGGGAAGGGGCTACACCTTC
TRBV7-9	few	TRBJ2-7	NA	CASSLAPAIYEQYF	TGTGCCAGCAGCTTAGCTCCAGCTATCTACGAGCAGTACTTC
TRBV6-6	many	TRBJ2-6	NA	CASSYYGTTGANVLTF	TGTGCCAGCAGTTACTACGGGACAACTGGGGCCAACGTCCTGACTTTC
TRBV10-3	few	TRBJ1-4	TRBD1	CAISRGQSNEKLFF	TGTGCCATCAGTCGGGGACAGAGTAATGAAAAACTGTTTTTT
TRBV5-1	NA	TRBJ2-3	NA	CASSLGTFTDTQYF	TGCGCCAGCAGCTTGGGGACATTCACAGATACGCAGTATTTT
TRBV28	NA	TRBJ2-1	NA	CASSSPVLAWDYNEQFF	TGTGCCAGCAGTTCGCCTGTTCTAGCATGGGACTACAATGAGCAGTTCTTC
TRBV4-2	few	TRBJ2-7	NA	CASSQASAGTNFYEQYF	TGTGCCAGCAGCCAAGCGTCGGCAGGAACTAATTTCTACGAGCAGTACTTC
TRBV5-1	few	TRBJ2-1	NA	CASRGLTSYNEQFF	TGCGCCAGCAGGGGATTGACTAGCTACAATGAGCAGTTCTTC
TRBV7-8	many	TRBJ2-3	NA	CASRMTADTQYF	TGTGCCAGCAGAATGACGGCAGATACGCAGTATTTT
TRBV7-9	few	TRBJ2-1	NA	CAPAGNSNEQFF	TGTGCCCCGGCCGGGAACAGCAATGAGCAGTTCTTC
TRBV6-5	many	TRBJ2-7	NA	CASSDRLASYEQYF	TGTGCCAGCAGTGACCGATTGGCATCCTACGAGCAGTACTTC
TRBV29-1	many	TRBJ1-2	NA	CSVGNPGRGNGYTF	TGCAGCGTTGGTAATCCAGGCCGAGGGAATGGCTACACCTTC
TRBV6-5	many	TRBJ2-1	TRBD1	CASSLWTGDHEQFF	TGTGCCAGCAGTCTATGGACAGGGGACCATGAGCAGTTCTTC
TRBV28	NA	TRBJ2-7	NA	CASRGSETYEQYF	TGTGCCAGCAGGGGCAGCGAAACATACGAGCAGTACTTC
TRBV7-2	many	TRBJ1-1	NA	CASSPEMLSAFF	TGTGCCAGCAGCCCTGAGATGTTGAGCGCTTTCTTT
TRBV28	NA	TRBJ1-1	NA	CASRRRNTEAFF	TGTGCCAGCAGGAGAAGGAACACTGAAGCTTTCTTT
TRBV12-3/TRBV12-4	few	TRBJ1-1	NA	CASRIGSTEAFF	TGTGCCAGCAGGATAGGATCAACTGAAGCTTTCTTT
TRBV6-5	few	TRBJ1-5	NA	CASSSNRERPQHF	TGTGCCAGCAGTTCAAACAGGGAGAGGCCCCAGCATTTT
TRBV11-2	many	TRBJ2-7	TRBD1	CASSFGQGRYEQYF	TGTGCCAGCAGCTTTGGACAGGGCAGGTACGAGCAGTACTTC
TRBV24-1	NA	TRBJ2-1	NA	CATSDLQGGRGQFF	TGTGCCACCAGTGATTTGCAAGGGGGGAGGGGGCAGTTCTTC
TRBV20-1	few	TRBJ2-5	TRBD1	CSARDGDSQETQYF	TGCAGTGCTAGAGATGGGGACAGCCAAGAGACCCAGTACTTC
TRBV4-1	few	TRBJ1-1	NA	CASSQVLQGNTEAFF	TGCGCCAGCAGCCAGGTATTACAGGGGAACACTGAAGCTTTCTTT
TRBV10-3	many	TRBJ2-7	TRBD2	CAIRTSGSCEQYF	TGTGCCATCAGGACTAGCGGGAGCTGCGAGCAGTACTTC
TRBV5-1	few	TRBJ2-3	NA	CASSLSPRAPDTQYF	TGCGCCAGCAGCTTGTCCCCCCGCGCACCAGATACGCAGTATTTT
TRBV29-1	few	TRBJ2-6	NA	CSVHGDSGANVLTF	TGCAGCGTGCACGGGGACTCTGGGGCCAACGTCCTGACTTTC
TRBV20-1	many	TRBJ2-4	TRBD2	CSAVGLAGNIQYF	TGCAGTGCTGTTGGACTAGCGGGAAACATTCAGTACTTC
TRBV10-3	many	TRBJ1-2	NA	CAISEGLLGGSYGYTF	TGTGCCATCAGTGAAGGTTTATTGGGGGGTAGCTATGGCTACACCTTC
TRBV20-1	many	TRBJ2-3	TRBD2	CSASSSGYTDTQYF	TGCAGTGCTAGCTCTAGCGGGTACACAGATACGCAGTATTTT